Detailed here is one T cell receptor beta chain. Its target is not known. This specimen comes from a study of blood T cells in healthy people across ages. Study context: Per two T cells, template switching captured roughly one barcoded beta molecule. Study-wide findings and caveats: No conclusive comparison of naive versus antigen-experienced cells was possible with unsorted PBMCs. Naive CD4+ cell counts and diversity both ran higher in long-lived than in aged donors.

A sample-barcoded 5' primer and a J-beta primer mix were used in a second PCR of about 7 to 12 cycles. A template-switch adaptor containing 12 random nucleotides labeled each cDNA molecule. TCRdb reanalysed the 5' RACE reads using MiXCR and keeps one entry per CDR3 protein. The data show 1.5 million to 2 million distinct CDR3 sequences, 49% seen once. The sequence derives from a woman between 40 and 50 years old in good health. Sequences were obtained from blood.

CDR3 sequence (DNA): TGTGCCAGCAGCCCCGGGACCGCTGCCGAGCAGTACTTC. Translation gives CASSPGTAAEQYF. The chain links TRBV11-3 to TRBJ2-5; perhaps D is TRBD1 or TRBD2 (5 bases each). The last part of the DNA fits TRBJ2-7 better; the J call may be wrong. The V gene's germline CDR1 is SGHNT and CDR2 YENEEA. This CDR3 contains 13 residues.